This TCR beta chain was profiled in a study of blood T cells in healthy people across ages. Study at large: Per two T cells, about one barcoded beta molecule was captured through template switching.

The use of a sample-barcoded 5' primer and a J-beta primer mix characterized a second PCR of about 7 to 12 cycles. Each cDNA molecule, via a template-switch adaptor with 12 random nucleotides, was tagged. MiXCR, applied by TCRdb to the 5' RACE reads, yields one record per CDR3 protein. The sample shows 1.5 million or so distinct CDR3 sequences, around two fifths of them seen only once. J gave up 0 bases and V 4 bases, and 6 bases lay outside the gene matches. The CDR3 runs 15 residues. CDR1 and CDR2 from the germline V gene are SGDLS and YYNGEE. The V gene is TRBV9, the J gene TRBJ1-1, with 7 positions matching TRBD1. This clonotype was obtained from a woman between 18 and 29 years old in good health. What was sequenced was blood. CDR3 residues: CASSPADRLNTEAFF. CDR3 sequence (DNA): TGTGCCAGCAGCCCTGCGGACAGGTTGAACACTGAAGCTTTCTTT.